This TCR beta chain was observed in a study of blood T cell repertoires in COVID-19. About the research overall: The study drew acute and convalescent COVID-19 samples from the United States, Italy and Spain. T cells, B-cell-depleted T cells, or PBMCs supplied cDNA or gDNA.

One Seattle source followed patients from active infection through their disease course. The CDR3 has 16 residues. V shed 6 bases and J 2 bases; nucleotides not matched to a gene: 10. Per germline, CDR1 MNHEY and CDR2 SMNVEV (reference sequence). Per the authors' pipeline: Amplification from reference gene primers served as the basis for estimated nucleated cell counts. This table comes from immunoSEQ multiplex PCR, and its TCRdb copy is limited to in-frame clones, with some not included. D and trimming were read from the DNA, whereas the V and J calls and clone size are those reported in that table. The top ten hold more than 6% of the sample, which has 87,000 or so clones, around 90% seen once.

The rearrangement uses TRBV27 and TRBJ2-7; 10 nucleotides match TRBD2. This clonotype was sampled from a man aged 18 to 29 with COVID-19, enrolled during active disease. Sequences were obtained from peripheral blood. CDR3 amino acids: CASSHTAGGRAYEQYF. In DNA form, the CDR3 reads TGTGCCAGCAGCCATACAGCGGGAGGGCGGGCCTACGAGCAGTACTTC.